This record looks at one T cell receptor (beta chain) sequence and its context. What it binds is not known. This sample stems from a study of OX40 agonist ivuxolimab in advanced cancers. For the study at large: In this trial design, patients received ivuxolimab intravenously at 0.01 to 10 mg/kg every 2 weeks. Patients treated during dose escalation were battling hepatocellular carcinoma, melanoma, renal cell or head and neck cancer.

Data came from immunoSEQ multiplex PCR; TCRdb stores just in-frame clones and leaves some out. There are 84,000 or so clones in the sample; approximately 91% occur only once, and more than 0.25% lies in the top ten. Study results and caveats: CD4+ T cells averaged fewer expanded clones than CD8+ T cells.

Sampling of blood occurred at baseline, cycle 4 day 1, and cycle 7 day 1. The germline CDR1 and CDR2 sequences are SGHRS and YFSETQ. The CDR3 totals 18 residues. Trimming took off 0 bases at V and 2 bases at J, with 20 bases between the two ends. The TCR comes from an adult with an advanced solid tumor such as melanoma, head and neck, liver or kidney cancer. The rearrangement joins TRBV5-1 to TRBJ2-5, with a weak D call TRBD2 (6 bases). The sample was CD4+ or CD8+ T cells sorted from blood, taken in a trial of the OX40 agonist ivuxolimab. The CDR3 sequence: CASSLEGGGNRIQETQYF. CDR3 sequence (DNA): TGCGCCAGCAGCTTGGAAGGTGGAGGGAACAGGATACAAGAGACCCAGTACTTC.